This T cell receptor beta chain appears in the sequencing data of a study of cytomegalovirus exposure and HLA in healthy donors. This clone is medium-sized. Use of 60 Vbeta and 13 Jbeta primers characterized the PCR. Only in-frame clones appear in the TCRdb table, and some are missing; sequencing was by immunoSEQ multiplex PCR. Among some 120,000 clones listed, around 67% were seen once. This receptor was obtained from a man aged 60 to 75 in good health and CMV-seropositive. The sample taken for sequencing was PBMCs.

For the CDR3, the DNA is TGCGCCAGCAGCTCTCAGGGGCCGTCCTACGAGCAGTACTTC. Translated, it gives CASSSQGPSYEQYF. The chain is built from TRBV5-1 and TRBJ2-7; D might be TRBD1 (6 bases). The germline V gene has CDR1 SGHRS and CDR2 YFSETQ. The CDR3 is made up of 14 amino acids. Trimming stripped 3 bases from V and 1 base from J, with 11 bases between.